This T cell receptor (beta chain) was recorded in a study of cytomegalovirus exposure and HLA in healthy donors. Overall study context: Among the approximately 370 donors who were genotyped, about 84% fell in the genetic ancestry cluster that is associated with self-reported Caucasian donors. Study-wide findings and caveats: Most subjects had HLA-A and HLA-B alleles reportedly predicted accurately by TCR beta sequences. The classifier reportedly diagnosed cytomegalovirus status with high sensitivity and specificity. Trimming of TCR beta V- and J-genes showed a link, identified in a later analysis, to a missense DCLRE1C variant.

The PCR ran on 60 Vbeta and 13 Jbeta primers. Repertoires were generated with immunoSEQ multiplex PCR, while TCRdb's copy carries only in-frame clones and drops some. This sample has 130,000 to 150,000 clones, with 80% found just once. The V segment lost 3 bases and the J segment 2 bases; nucleotides outside the gene matches: 5. This CDR3 contains 15 residues. CDR1 is MNHEY and CDR2 is SVGAGI in the germline V gene. This clone came up a few times. Antigen unknown. This chain connects TRBV6-5 to TRBJ2-5; 8 bases map to TRBD2. Material: PBMCs. This sequence was found in a male donor in good health and CMV-seropositive. The DNA for the CDR3 is TGTGCCAGCAGTTATCGACGGGGGGGGCAAGAGACCCAGTACTTC. Amino acid sequence: CASSYRRGGQETQYF.